Listed below are T cell receptor beta chains from one sample, sequenced in a study of blood T cell repertoires in COVID-19. Measured with immunoSEQ multiplex PCR; TCRdb has only the in-frame clones, and not every one. The sample records some 180,000 clones, approximately 90% being singletons. The sequencing sample was made of peripheral blood. Receptor source: a man between 18 and 35 years old with COVID-19, enrolled during active disease. Each CDR3 is given without its conserved first and last residue. Some rows mark clone size as missing; the rest say once, few, many or name a class of expanded clone.

j_call,clone_size,cdr3_length,v_call,cdr3_aa
TRBJ2-4,-,14,TRBV24-1,ATSDPRGAHKNIQY
TRBJ2-7,-,10,TRBV30,AWSVPGVGQY
TRBJ2-1,once,15,TRBV10-3,AIKPSSSGSSYNEQF
TRBJ2-7,-,11,TRBV27,ASSFDRGYEQY
TRBJ2-2,-,13,TRBV7-9,ASSSRGGNTGELF
TRBJ1-3,-,12,TRBV6-5,ASSYSNRGNTIY
TRBJ1-2,-,16,TRBV23-1,ASSPGQGTLLTNYGYT
TRBJ2-3,-,14,TRBV5-6,ASSFYLAGGIDTQY
TRBJ2-7,-,13,TRBV24-1,ATSPLTGATYEQY
TRBJ2-3,-,13,TRBV3-1/TRBV3-2,ASSQDSPYTDTQY
TRBJ2-7,-,13,TRBV3-1/TRBV3-2,ASRRGTSSSYEQY
TRBJ2-7,-,15,TRBV7-2,ASSLVGGRGASYEQY
TRBJ2-1,-,12,TRBV5-4,ASSSVADYNEQF
TRBJ2-2,-,15,TRBV19,ASTQAMGTTNTGELF
TRBJ1-1,-,11,TRBV7-8,ASSVQGNTEAF
TRBJ2-7,once,12,TRBV18,ASSPASGPYEQY
TRBJ2-2,-,17,TRBV30,AWSVEIGLAGGKTGELF
TRBJ2-3,-,13,TRBV28,ASSPSGAGTDTQY
TRBJ1-6,-,13,TRBV2,ASSVDSSYNSPLH
TRBJ1-5,-,12,TRBV15,ATSRRGLNQPQH
TRBJ1-2,-,11,TRBV6-5,ASSHPGTDGYT
TRBJ2-1,-,10,TRBV4-3,ASSYGLNEQF
TRBJ2-2,-,12,TRBV10-3,AIRPGLGTGELF
TRBJ2-7,once,12,TRBV28,ASSFSGMTYEQY
TRBJ2-7,-,11,TRBV21-1,ANRDREGYEQY
TRBJ2-5,-,13,TRBV24-1,ATSDLTGTGETQY
TRBJ1-4,once,12,TRBV6-6,ASRTGQGREKLF
TRBJ2-1,-,13,TRBV13,ASSSGLAGGTEQF
TRBJ1-6,-,13,TRBV10-1,ASSESRTENSPLH
TRBJ1-2,-,10,TRBV28,ASSGQSYGYT
TRBJ1-2,-,11,TRBV28,ASAGGSPYGYT
TRBJ2-2,-,14,TRBV4-1,ASSLRTVAYAGELF
TRBJ2-2,-,10,TRBV12-5,AAAGLTGELF